One and the same sample provided the 8 T cell receptor beta chains below, sequenced in a study of blood T cell repertoires in COVID-19. Generated by immunoSEQ multiplex PCR, the TCRdb table keeps only in-frame clones and is missing some. The data contain more than 95,000 clones, around 83% of them singletons. Sequences were obtained from peripheral blood. These TCRs come from an older man with active or convalescent COVID-19.

The genes are TRBV7-9 and TRBJ1-3, with D unresolved. CDR3 length equals 15 residues. Deletions cut 5 bases from V and 0 bases from J, with 11 bases between. CDR1 SEHNR and CDR2 FQNEAQ come from the germline V gene (reference sequence). This chain's CDR3 is CASSRGMNSGNTIYF. The DNA of the CDR3 is TGTGCCAGCAGCCGCGGGATGAACTCTGGAAACACCATATATTTT.

This clone was counted between two and nine times. The J gene is TRBJ1-5, the V gene TRBV6-6; 7 positions match TRBD1. V lost 2 bases to trimming and J lost 2 bases; unmatched junction nucleotides: 3. CDR3 length: 15 amino acids. CDR1 MNHNY and CDR2 SVGAGI come from the germline V gene (reference sequence). CDR3 sequence reads: CASSYTGAGNQPQHF. The CDR3 nucleotides read TGTGCCAGCAGTTACACAGGGGCGGGCAATCAGCCCCAGCATTTT.

This clone was counted only a few times. The rearrangement joins TRBV9 to TRBJ2-7; 11 bases align to TRBD2. V was pared by 0 bases and J by 5 bases, with 4 bases of the junction left unmatched. The CDR3 extends over 15 amino acids. Germline CDR1 is SGDLS and CDR2 is YYNGEE. CDR3 in DNA: TGTGCCAGCAGCGTAGAGGGACTAGCGGTTAACGAGCAGTACTTC. It codes for CASSVEGLAVNEQYF.

J is TRBJ2-6 and V is TRBV27; D remains ambiguous. V gave up 10 bases and J gave up 0 bases, with 4 bases separating them. CDR3 length: 12 residues. CDR1 is MNHEY, CDR2 SMNVEV, per germline (reference sequence). Here the CDR3 reads CATLSGANVLTF. The CDR3 DNA reads TGTGCCACACTCTCTGGGGCCAACGTCCTGACTTTC.

For the CDR3, the DNA is TGTGCCAGCAGCCCCCGGGTGGGAAGGGGCGGCCAAGAGACCCAGTACTTC. This gives the protein CASSPRVGRGGQETQYF. The rearrangement links TRBV7-9 to TRBJ2-5, with D maybe TRBD1 (5 bases). The CDR3 is 17 residues long. V lost 5 bases and J 1 base, leaving 20 bases between the germline ends. Germline lookup yields CDR1 SEHNR and CDR2 FQNEAQ (reference sequence).

The chain has TRBV5-1 and TRBJ1-1, with D possibly being TRBD1 (5 bases). CDR1 and CDR2 from the germline V gene are SGHRS and YFSETQ. This CDR3 has 15 residues. V was trimmed by 3 bases and J by 3 bases, leaving 15 bases between them. CDR3 region: CASSSAGGTDTEAFF. The DNA for the CDR3 is TGCGCCAGCAGCTCGGCGGGAGGGACTGACACTGAAGCTTTCTTT.

The chain joins TRBV4-2 to TRBJ2-1, with D uncertain. The CDR3 is 13 amino acids. Germline CDR1 is LGHNA and CDR2 is YNFKEQ. V lost 4 bases and J lost 5, with 9 bases in between. This chain's CDR3 is CASSLTLHNEQFF. CDR3 sequence (DNA): TGTGCCAGCAGCCTAACTTTACACAATGAGCAGTTCTTC.

The J gene is TRBJ1-3, the V gene TRBV28, with D perhaps TRBD1 (5 bases). Trimming removed 6 bases at V and 3 bases at J, with 15 bases between. CDR1 MDHEN and CDR2 SYDVKM come from the germline V gene. CDR3 size: 15 residues. CDR3 protein: CASRTEDNFGNTIYF. The CDR3 DNA sequence: TGTGCCAGCAGAACCGAGGACAATTTTGGAAACACCATATATTTT. Full variable domain (missing parts from reference TRBV28 and TRBJ1-3): DVKVTQSSRYLVKRTGEKVFLECVQDMDHENMFWYRQDPGLGLRLIYFSYDVKMKEKGDIPEGYSVSREKKERFSLILESASTNQTSMYLCASRTEDNFGNTIYFGEGSWLTVV.